Sequencing of this T cell receptor beta chain was carried out in a study of blood T cells in healthy people across ages. This clonotype was counted between two and nine times. Primed by a sample-barcoded 5' primer and a J-beta primer mix, a second PCR proceeded for roughly 7 to 11 cycles. Per sample, CDR3-containing paired-end reads numbered at least 3 million. TCRdb redid the calling of the 5' RACE reads with MiXCR, one entry per CDR3 protein. The profile shows some 1.5 million distinct CDR3 sequences, approximately 43% of them singletons. This CDR3 comprises 12 residues. Germline V gene sequence: CDR1 MDHEN, CDR2 SYDVKM. Trimming pared 4 bases from V and 13 bases from J, leaving 14 bases between.

The source of this sequence is a woman between 18 and 29 years old in good health. The rearrangement joins TRBV28 to TRBJ2-1; no reliable D call. The sequenced sample consisted of blood. The CDR3, as DNA: TGTGCCAGCAGTTCTAACCAAGAGACCCAGTTCTTC. Amino acids: CASSSNQETQFF.